This T cell receptor beta chain emerged from a study of cytomegalovirus exposure and HLA in healthy donors. Study findings and constraints: Researchers catalogued over 150 TCR beta chains as cytomegalovirus-associated. Most TCR sequences were rare, but some public TCRs occurred in many donors.

Germline CDR1 and CDR2: SEHNR and FQNEAQ (reference sequence). This CDR3 comprises 17 residues. V shed 1 base and J shed 6 bases, with 20 bases lying between them. As regards this clone: Its antigen is currently unknown.

Each donor was healthy, and each was a bone marrow donor. The PCR was carried out with 60 Vbeta primers and 13 Jbeta primers. As processed by the authors: In a later analysis, of 80 million or so unique beta chains, about 10 million appeared in at least two donors. Generated by immunoSEQ multiplex PCR, the TCRdb table keeps only in-frame clones and is missing some. V and J calls and clone size follow that table, whereas D and trimming were derived from the DNA. This sample has about 190,000 clones, with roughly 80% found just once. Sequencing was carried out using PBMCs. The chain couples TRBV7-9 to TRBJ2-3; possibly TRBD2 for D (5 bases). The source is a woman between 18 and 29 years old in good health and CMV-seronegative. CDR3 sequence (DNA): TGTGCCAGCAGCTTAGTCGCTGGTCGGGAAGGAAGGGATACGCAGTATTTT. Translating it yields CASSLVAGREGRDTQYF.